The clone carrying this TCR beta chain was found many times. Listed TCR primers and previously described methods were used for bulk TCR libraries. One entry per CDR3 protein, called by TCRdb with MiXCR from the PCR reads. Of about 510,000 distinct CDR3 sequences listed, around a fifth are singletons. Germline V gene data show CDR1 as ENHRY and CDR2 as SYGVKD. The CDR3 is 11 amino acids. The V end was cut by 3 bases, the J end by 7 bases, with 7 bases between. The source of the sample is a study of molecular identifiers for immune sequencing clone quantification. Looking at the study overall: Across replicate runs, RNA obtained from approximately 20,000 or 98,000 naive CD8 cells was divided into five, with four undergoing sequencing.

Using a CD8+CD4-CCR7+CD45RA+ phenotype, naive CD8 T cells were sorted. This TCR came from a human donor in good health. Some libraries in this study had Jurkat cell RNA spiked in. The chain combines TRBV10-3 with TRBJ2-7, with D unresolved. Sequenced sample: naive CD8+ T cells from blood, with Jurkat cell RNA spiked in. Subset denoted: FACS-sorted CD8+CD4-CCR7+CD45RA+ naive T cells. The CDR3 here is CAISESLEQYF. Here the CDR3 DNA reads TGTGCCATCAGTGAATCTCTGGAGCAGTACTTC.